Reported below is one T cell receptor beta chain. This clone occurred a few times. It lacks a known antigen. There are no base qualities to consult, and no much larger clone falls within one base. The data derive from a study of the immune and genomic landscape of osteosarcoma (dated by TCRdb to the early 2020s). For the study in its entirety: The overall cohort included 45 to 50 pediatric and adult patients with high-grade osteosarcoma, and the median age at diagnosis was 25 to 35 years (range roughly 5-90). Each of a few patients provided a couple of samples from the same tumor site. In the overall cohort, under 65% of patients were male, and localized disease at diagnosis was presented by roughly 80% of patients. The goal of the study was to explain why immune checkpoint inhibitors have shown limited clinical activity in osteosarcoma. Poor-risk disease was overrepresented in the cohort, as 73% of patients had an unfavorable pathologic response to standard therapy and over 60% had died. The study profiled osteosarcoma specimens with whole genome, RNA and T-cell receptor sequencing plus immunohistochemistry and reverse phase protein arrays to define immunogenic potential. The osteosarcoma immunogenomic landscape was characterized by integrating TCR sequencing results with transcriptome, protein array and immunostaining data.

The CDR3 spans 13 residues, from the cysteine through the phenylalanine. Solely the CDR3 DNA is kept, with 39 bases framed from the first base. Looking up the germline V gene yields CDR1 SGHVS and CDR2 FNYEAQ. V is reduced by 6 bases and J by 10 bases, leaving a spacing of 16 bases between them. Overall results and qualifications from the work: Although TCR productive clonality was higher in the immune-hot C3 cluster than in the cold C1 cluster, TCR productive clonality was still low overall. Along with the frozen tumor specimens, matched blood was collected from just a couple of patients. In five cases a single hyperexpanded clone dominated the repertoire, and each of those five cases had fewer than 100 T-cell clonotypes. Rather than matched normal tissue, external data from normal skin and healthy peripheral blood provided the clonality benchmarks. Overall, productive TCR clonality was low, with a mean of 0.09 and a maximum of 0.3, which suggests limited clonal expansion of T cells. No statistical method determined sample size because osteosarcoma is rare and all possible samples were collected.

TCR beta chain CDR3 regions were immunosequenced using the ImmunoSEQ Assay (Adaptive Biotechnologies). In the original analysis: The ImmunoSEQ Analyzer platform was used to export TCRB rearrangements, read counts, read proportions and gene usage. T-cell clonality was calculated on productive rearrangements as 1 minus Pielou's evenness. In the clonal space homeostasis analysis, clonotypes were grouped as rare, small, medium, large or hyperexpanded (0.01 to 1 of the repertoire). TCR productive clonality was compared across immune clusters C1, C2 and C3 using the Wilcoxon rank sum test. Entries here come from immuneACCESS through TCRdb and include only in-frame sequences with V and J called. Some clones fail to appear in such tables; in the studies checked, an unresolved V gene covers under half of the shortfall, and the cause of the remainder is unknown. V and J calls and clone size are given by that table; D and trimming were obtained from the DNA. This sample is represented by approximately 1,500 clones; 73% of them were singletons. 36% of the sample comes from the top ten.

Post-treatment primary, local recurrence and metastasis tumors from poor-prognosis patients were used as specimens. The metastasis specimens consisted of frozen osteosarcoma lung metastases that had been resected. Sequencing input: metastatic tumor tissue from the lung. The cell subset or site tag for this specimen amounts to: lung metastasis of osteosarcoma. Recombination joined TRBV7-6 with TRBJ2-1; the D gene could be either TRBD1 or TRBD2, each agreeing at 5 bases. The receptor's source is a woman younger than 45 with osteosarcoma. The age is the age at diagnosis. In nucleotide form, the sequence is TGTGCCAGCAGGGAACGAGGTGGGGACGAGCAGTTCTTC. It specifies CASRERGGDEQFF.